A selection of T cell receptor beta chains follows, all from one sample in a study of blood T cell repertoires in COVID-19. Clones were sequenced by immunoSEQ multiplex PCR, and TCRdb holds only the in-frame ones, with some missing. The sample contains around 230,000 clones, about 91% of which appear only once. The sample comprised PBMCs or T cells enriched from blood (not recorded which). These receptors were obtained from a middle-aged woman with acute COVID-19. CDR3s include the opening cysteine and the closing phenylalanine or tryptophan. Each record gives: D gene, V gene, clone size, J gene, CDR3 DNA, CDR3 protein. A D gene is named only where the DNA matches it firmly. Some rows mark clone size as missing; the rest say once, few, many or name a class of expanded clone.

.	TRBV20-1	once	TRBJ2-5	TGCAGTGCTAGTCGGGGGGCAGGGATCGAGACCCAGTACTTC	CSASRGAGIETQYF
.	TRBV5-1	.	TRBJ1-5	TGCGCCAGCAGCTTGGGTGGAGGCTCCAATCAGCCCCAGCATTTT	CASSLGGGSNQPQHF
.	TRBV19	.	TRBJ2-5	TGTGCCAGTAGTCCGGAGACCCAAGAGACCCAGTACTTC	CASSPETQETQYF
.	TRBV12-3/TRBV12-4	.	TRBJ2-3	TGTGCCAGCAGGACACCCGCAGGTACGCAGTATTTT	CASRTPAGTQYF
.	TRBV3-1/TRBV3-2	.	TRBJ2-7	TGTGCCAGCAGCCAAGATCCCTACTCCTACGAGCAGTACTTC	CASSQDPYSYEQYF
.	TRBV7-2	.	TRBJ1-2	TGTGCCAGCAGCTTAACTTCGACAGCCAACTATGGCTACACCTTC	CASSLTSTANYGYTF
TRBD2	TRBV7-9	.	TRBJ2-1	TGTGCCAGCAGCTTATGGAGCGGGAGAGTCTACAATGAGCAGTTCTTC	CASSLWSGRVYNEQFF
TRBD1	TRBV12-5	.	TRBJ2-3	TGTGCTAGTGGTTTGGGGGACAGGGGGCCTAGGGATACGCAGTATTTT	CASGLGDRGPRDTQYF
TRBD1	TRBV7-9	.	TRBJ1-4	TGTGCCAGCAGCCGGGGGACAGTGGGAGAAAAACTGTTTTTT	CASSRGTVGEKLFF
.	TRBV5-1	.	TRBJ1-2	TGCGCCAGCAGCTTGGAGTGGCAGATTCAGTTTGTCAACTATGGCTACACCTTC	CASSLEWQIQFVNYGYTF
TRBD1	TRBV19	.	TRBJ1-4	TGTGCCAGTAGTACCGACAGGGCAATCGGGGAAAAACTGTTTTTT	CASSTDRAIGEKLFF
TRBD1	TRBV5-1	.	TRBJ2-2	TGCGCCAGCAGCATAGGACAGGGGACCGGGGAGCTGTTTTTT	CASSIGQGTGELFF
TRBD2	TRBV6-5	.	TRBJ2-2	TGTGCCAGCAGTCCACTAGCGGGGGGCACCGGGGAGCTGTTTTTT	CASSPLAGGTGELFF
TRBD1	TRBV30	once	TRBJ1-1	TGTGCCTGGAGTAGGGACAGGCCCATGAACACTGAAGCTTTCTTT	CAWSRDRPMNTEAFF
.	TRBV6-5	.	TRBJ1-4	TGTGCCAGCAGTTACTATGGACAAGGAGAAAAACTGTTTTTT	CASSYYGQGEKLFF
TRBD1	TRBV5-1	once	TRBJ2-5	TGCGCCAGCAGACCCGACAGGGTTGGAGAGACCCAGTACTTC	CASRPDRVGETQYF
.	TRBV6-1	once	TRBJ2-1	TGTGCCAGCAGTGAACCGACTAGAGGGTCCAATGAGCAGTTCTTC	CASSEPTRGSNEQFF
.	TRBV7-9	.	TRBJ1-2	TGTGCCAGCAGCCCCCCACTGCCCTATGGCTACACCTTC	CASSPPLPYGYTF
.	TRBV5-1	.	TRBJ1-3	TGCGCCAGCAGCTTGACAGGGAAGAGCTCTGGAAACACCATATATTTT	CASSLTGKSSGNTIYF
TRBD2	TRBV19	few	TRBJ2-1	TGTGCCAGTAGTATCCCGGGACTAGTCAATGAGCAGTTCTTC	CASSIPGLVNEQFF
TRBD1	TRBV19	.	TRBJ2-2	TGTGCCAGTGAATCCTTTTATGGACAGGAAAACACCGGGGAGCTGTTTTTT	CASESFYGQENTGELFF
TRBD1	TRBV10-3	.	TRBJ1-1	TGTGCCATCATGCCCGGGACAGGGGGCACTGAAGCTTTCTTT	CAIMPGTGGTEAFF
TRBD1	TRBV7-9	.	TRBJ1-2	TGTGCCAGCAGCCGAGGGGGCGCGAAGGGCTACACCTTC	CASSRGGAKGYTF
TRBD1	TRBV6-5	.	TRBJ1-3	TGTGCCAGCAGTTACCGGACAGGGGCCTCTGGAAACACCATATATTTT	CASSYRTGASGNTIYF
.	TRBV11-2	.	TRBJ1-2	TGTGCCAGCAGCCCTCCCGGAAGGGGCTATGGCTACACCTTC	CASSPPGRGYGYTF
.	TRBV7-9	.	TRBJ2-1	TGTGCCAGCAGCTTGGACAGCCCAAGCTCCTACAATGAGCAGTTCTTC	CASSLDSPSSYNEQFF
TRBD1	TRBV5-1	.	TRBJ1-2	TGCGCCAGCAGCTCCGGGACAGGGGCCTATGGCTACACCTTC	CASSSGTGAYGYTF
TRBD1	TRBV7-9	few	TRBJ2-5	TGTGCCAGCAGCCCGACAGGGGGCCGGGAGACCCAGTACTTC	CASSPTGGRETQYF
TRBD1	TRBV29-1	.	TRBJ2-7	TGCAGCGTTGAAGCCCAGGGGACAGACGAGCAGTACTTC	CSVEAQGTDEQYF
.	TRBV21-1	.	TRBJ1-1	TGTGCCAGCAGCAAAGGTGGGTTGTCCAAAATTGGGACAGGGGGACCAACTGAAGCTTTCTTT	CASSKGGLSKIGTGGPTEAFF
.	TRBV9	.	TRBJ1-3	TGTGCCAGCAGCGTCGAGGGGACAAGGGGAAACACCATATATTTT	CASSVEGTRGNTIYF
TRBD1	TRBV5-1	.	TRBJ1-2	TGCGCCAGCAGCGGAAAACAGGGGAACTATGGCTACACCTTC	CASSGKQGNYGYTF
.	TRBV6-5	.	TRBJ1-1	TGTGCCAGCAGTTACTCAGCCGGCACTGAAGCTTTCTTT	CASSYSAGTEAFF
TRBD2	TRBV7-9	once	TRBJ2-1	TGTGCCAGCAGCCCGTGGGCTAGCGGGAGTCCAGGTGAGCAGTTCTTC	CASSPWASGSPGEQFF
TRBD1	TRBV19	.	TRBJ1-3	TGTGCCAGTAGCCTACAGGGGGTAGCTGGAAACACCATATATTTT	CASSLQGVAGNTIYF
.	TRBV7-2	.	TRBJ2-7	TGTGCCAGCAGCCGGACGGACAGTTCTTCCTACGAGCAGTACTTC	CASSRTDSSSYEQYF
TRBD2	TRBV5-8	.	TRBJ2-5	TGTGCCAGCAGATTGATGGGGGGGGAGACCCAGTACTTC	CASRLMGGETQYF
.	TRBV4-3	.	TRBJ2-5	TGCGCCAGCAGCCCCCGAGTGGTCCAGGGGGGCCAAGAGACCCAGTACTTC	CASSPRVVQGGQETQYF
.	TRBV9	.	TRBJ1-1	TGTGCCAGCAGCGGAACGGACCCCAGGGGTGAAGCTTTCTTT	CASSGTDPRGEAFF
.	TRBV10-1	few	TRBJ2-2	TGCGCCAGCAGTGAGCAGAACACCGGGGAGCTGTTTTTT	CASSEQNTGELFF
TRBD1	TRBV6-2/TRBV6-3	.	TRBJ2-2	TGTGCCAGCAGGCCTTTGGACAGGCTCACCGGGGAGCTGTTTTTT	CASRPLDRLTGELFF
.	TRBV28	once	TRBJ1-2	TGTGCCAGCAGTTCGCCGCGAACAGGGACCTATGGCTACACCTTC	CASSSPRTGTYGYTF
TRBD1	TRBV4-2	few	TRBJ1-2	TGTGCCAGCAGCCAGGCACAGGGGGGTACGTATGGCTACACCTTC	CASSQAQGGTYGYTF
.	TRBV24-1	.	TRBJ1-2	TGTGCCACCAGTGACTTCAGGGGAGTGGGCTACACCTTC	CATSDFRGVGYTF
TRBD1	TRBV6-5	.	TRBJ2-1	TGTGCCAGCAGCTACGGTGGGACAGGGGGTTTGGAGCAGTTCTTC	CASSYGGTGGLEQFF
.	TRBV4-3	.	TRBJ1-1	TGCGCCAGCAGCCAAACAAGGGAGTACACTGAAGCTTTCTTT	CASSQTREYTEAFF
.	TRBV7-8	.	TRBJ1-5	TGTGCCAGCAGCTTAGCCTTAGGTGGGGGCCAGCCCCAGCATTTT	CASSLALGGGQPQHF
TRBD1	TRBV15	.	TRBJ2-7	TGTGCCACCAGCAGCGGGACAGGCTACGAGCAGTACTTC	CATSSGTGYEQYF
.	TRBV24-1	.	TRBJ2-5	TGTGCCACCAGTGCCTCAGGAGGGCAAGAGACCCAGTACTTC	CATSASGGQETQYF
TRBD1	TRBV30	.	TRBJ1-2	TGTGCCTGGAGTCGAATACAGGGGGCGGTCGACTATGGCTACACCTTC	CAWSRIQGAVDYGYTF
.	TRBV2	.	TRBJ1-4	TGTGCCAGCAGGGGGGGAGGGGAAGGTGAAAAACTGTTTTTT	CASRGGGEGEKLFF
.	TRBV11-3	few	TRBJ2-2	TGTGCCAGCAGCTCCCTCGGACGAGGGTCGGAAACCGGGGAGCTGTTTTTT	CASSSLGRGSETGELFF
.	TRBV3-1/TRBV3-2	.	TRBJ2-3	TGTGCCAGCAGCCAAGTTGAGCGGTCAGATCAAGATACGCAGTATTTT	CASSQVERSDQDTQYF
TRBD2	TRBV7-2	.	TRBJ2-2	TGTGCCAGCAGCTTACGGGGACTAGTGAACACCGGGGAGCTGTTTTTT	CASSLRGLVNTGELFF
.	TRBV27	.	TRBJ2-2	TGTGCCAGCAGTTTCGGGAACACCGGGGAGCTGTTTTTT	CASSFGNTGELFF
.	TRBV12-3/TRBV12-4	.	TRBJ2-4	TGTGCCAGCAGTTTCGGGGTGAGGATTCAGTACTTC	CASSFGVRIQYF
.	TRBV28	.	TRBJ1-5	TGTGCCAGCAGTCTGACAAATCAGCCCCAGCATTTT	CASSLTNQPQHF
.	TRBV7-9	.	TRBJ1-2	TGTGCCAGCAGCTTAGTATCAGGCAACTATGGCTACACCTTC	CASSLVSGNYGYTF
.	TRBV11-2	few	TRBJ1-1	TGTGCCAGCAGCCTCAACACTGAAGCTTTCTTT	CASSLNTEAFF
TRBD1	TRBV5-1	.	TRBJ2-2	TGCGCCAGCAACTACTACGACAGGGGCCCGAACACCGGGGAGCTGTTTTTT	CASNYYDRGPNTGELFF